The rows below give T cell receptor beta chains drawn from one sample of a study of blood T cell repertoires in COVID-19. Some clones are missing from TCRdb's copy, which holds only in-frame ones; the method was immunoSEQ multiplex PCR. The sample lists fewer than 300,000 clones; 70% to 90% were seen once. The sequencing input was peripheral blood. Receptors were obtained from a man aged 45 to 65 with active or convalescent COVID-19. Both conserved end residues are part of each CDR3. D genes are given only for firm matches.

d_call v_call cdr3_aa
- TRBV6-2/TRBV6-3 CASSYWREKGGPTDTQYF
- TRBV2 CASSEGGSYGYTF
TRBD2 TRBV18 CASSPTRTSRLYEQYF
- TRBV21-1 CASSTYRDRGESQPQHF
- TRBV7-9 CASSLAKRPSYNEQFF
TRBD1 TRBV5-5 CASSFLGDRANEKLFF
TRBD1 TRBV15 CATSEYRGRTEAFF
- TRBV5-1 CASSFNYQTQYF
TRBD1 TRBV5-1 CASSRDRGHEQYF
TRBD2 TRBV19 CASSSTSGVSSYNEQFF
TRBD1 TRBV28 CASRQAGTGSNQPQHF
- TRBV10-3 CAISEFEGAYGYTF
- TRBV16 CASGSGGFGDEQYF
- TRBV28 CASRIQGAGGYTF
TRBD2 TRBV7-3 CASSSQVASGGAGELFF
TRBD2 TRBV7-2 CASSSEGLAGEETQYF
- TRBV5-1 CASSLAGSLYEQYF
- TRBV18 CASSRDLAEQYF
- TRBV7-2 CASSPAAGLYEQYF
TRBD2 TRBV5-4 CASSPGTSGAAYEQYF